The next 8 T cell receptor beta chains were all read from a single sample in a study of blood T cell repertoires in COVID-19. The data were produced by immunoSEQ multiplex PCR, yet TCRdb's version contains in-frame clones alone and is incomplete. This table has approximately 500,000 clones, roughly 89% appearing once. The sample comprised peripheral blood. These receptors were collected from a man aged 18 to 35 with COVID-19, enrolled during active disease.

With respect to this clone: In the same sample, other DNA sequences code for this CDR3. This chain links TRBV12-3 or TRBV12-4 with TRBJ2-1, with unresolved D. The CDR3 contains 11 residues. With 3 bases removed from V and 8 bases from J, the gap between germline ends came to 5 bases. This chain's CDR3 is CASSFVDEQFF. The CDR3 DNA reads TGTGCCAGCAGTTTTGTCGATGAGCAGTTCTTC.

The rearrangement uses TRBV18 and TRBJ2-3; D not certain. The CDR3 spans 14 residues. CDR1 KGHSH and CDR2 LQKENI come from the germline V gene. V lost 3 bases to trimming and J lost 2 bases, with 9 bases between them. The CDR3 loop is CASSPALNTDTQYF. The DNA of the CDR3 is TGTGCCAGCTCACCCGCACTAAACACAGATACGCAGTATTTT. Based on the CDR3 plus reference TRBV18 and TRBJ2-3, the full variable domain is NAGVMQNPRHLVRRRGQEARLRCSPMKGHSHVYWYRQLPEEGLKFMVYLQKENIIDESGMPKERFSAEFPKEGPSILRIQQVVRGDSAAYFCASSPALNTDTQYFGPGTRLTVL.

The rearrangement links TRBV3-1 (or the pseudogene TRBV3-2) to TRBJ1-1, with 7 bases matching TRBD1. Per the germline V gene, CDR1 is LGHDT and CDR2 is YNNKEL (reference sequence). J lost 7 bases, V lost 1 base, and 9 bases had no gene match. CDR3 size: 15 residues. CDR3 region: CASSQGPGTAIEAFF. The CDR3 nucleotides read TGTGCCAGCAGCCAAGGTCCCGGGACAGCGATTGAAGCTTTCTTT.

This clone was seen once. This chain connects TRBV15 to TRBJ2-2; maybe TRBD2 (6 bases). Per germline, CDR1 LNHNV and CDR2 YYDKDF (reference sequence). Trimming pared 6 bases from V and 1 base from J, leaving 9 bases between. The CDR3 covers 14 residues. The CDR3 DNA reads TGTGCCACCAGGCCGCGGGGGAACACCGGGGAGCTGTTTTTT. It translates to CATRPRGNTGELFF.

The chain has TRBV13 and TRBJ1-2; D is unclear. The CDR3 runs to 13 residues. Per germline, CDR1 PRHDT and CDR2 FYEKMQ (reference sequence). Trimming stripped 5 bases from V and 3 bases from J, with 10 bases between. Written as DNA, the CDR3 is TGTGCCAGCAGCCCTGGCGGGTACTATGGCTACACCTTC. It yields the protein CASSPGGYYGYTF.

This rearrangement joins TRBV6-5 to TRBJ1-2; 10 nucleotides agree with TRBD1. This CDR3 has 15 residues. CDR1 is MNHEY, CDR2 SVGAGI, per germline. V lost 2 bases and J lost 6; bases outside the gene matches: 6. The CDR3 loop reads CASSYRDRGVDGYTF. CDR3 nucleotide sequence: TGTGCCAGCAGTTACCGGGACAGGGGCGTCGATGGCTACACCTTC.

The chain recombines TRBV12-3 or TRBV12-4 with TRBJ2-7, with a tentative D call TRBD2 (5 bases). V was cut by 6 bases and J by 3 bases, with 12 bases left in between. The CDR3 runs 13 residues. The CDR3 bases are TGTGCCAGCAGCAGCGGACTGGACTACGAGCAGTACTTC. Amino acids: CASSSGLDYEQYF.

V gene TRBV2 combines with J gene TRBJ1-2, with unresolved D. The ends were cut back, 6 bases at V and 8 bases at J, with 19 bases in the middle. From germline, CDR1 is SNHLY and CDR2 FYNNEI. The CDR3 totals 14 residues. The CDR3 nucleotides read TGTGCCAGCAGGCGTGATACGGGAGAGGGAGGCTACACCTTC. Encoded protein: CASRRDTGEGGYTF.